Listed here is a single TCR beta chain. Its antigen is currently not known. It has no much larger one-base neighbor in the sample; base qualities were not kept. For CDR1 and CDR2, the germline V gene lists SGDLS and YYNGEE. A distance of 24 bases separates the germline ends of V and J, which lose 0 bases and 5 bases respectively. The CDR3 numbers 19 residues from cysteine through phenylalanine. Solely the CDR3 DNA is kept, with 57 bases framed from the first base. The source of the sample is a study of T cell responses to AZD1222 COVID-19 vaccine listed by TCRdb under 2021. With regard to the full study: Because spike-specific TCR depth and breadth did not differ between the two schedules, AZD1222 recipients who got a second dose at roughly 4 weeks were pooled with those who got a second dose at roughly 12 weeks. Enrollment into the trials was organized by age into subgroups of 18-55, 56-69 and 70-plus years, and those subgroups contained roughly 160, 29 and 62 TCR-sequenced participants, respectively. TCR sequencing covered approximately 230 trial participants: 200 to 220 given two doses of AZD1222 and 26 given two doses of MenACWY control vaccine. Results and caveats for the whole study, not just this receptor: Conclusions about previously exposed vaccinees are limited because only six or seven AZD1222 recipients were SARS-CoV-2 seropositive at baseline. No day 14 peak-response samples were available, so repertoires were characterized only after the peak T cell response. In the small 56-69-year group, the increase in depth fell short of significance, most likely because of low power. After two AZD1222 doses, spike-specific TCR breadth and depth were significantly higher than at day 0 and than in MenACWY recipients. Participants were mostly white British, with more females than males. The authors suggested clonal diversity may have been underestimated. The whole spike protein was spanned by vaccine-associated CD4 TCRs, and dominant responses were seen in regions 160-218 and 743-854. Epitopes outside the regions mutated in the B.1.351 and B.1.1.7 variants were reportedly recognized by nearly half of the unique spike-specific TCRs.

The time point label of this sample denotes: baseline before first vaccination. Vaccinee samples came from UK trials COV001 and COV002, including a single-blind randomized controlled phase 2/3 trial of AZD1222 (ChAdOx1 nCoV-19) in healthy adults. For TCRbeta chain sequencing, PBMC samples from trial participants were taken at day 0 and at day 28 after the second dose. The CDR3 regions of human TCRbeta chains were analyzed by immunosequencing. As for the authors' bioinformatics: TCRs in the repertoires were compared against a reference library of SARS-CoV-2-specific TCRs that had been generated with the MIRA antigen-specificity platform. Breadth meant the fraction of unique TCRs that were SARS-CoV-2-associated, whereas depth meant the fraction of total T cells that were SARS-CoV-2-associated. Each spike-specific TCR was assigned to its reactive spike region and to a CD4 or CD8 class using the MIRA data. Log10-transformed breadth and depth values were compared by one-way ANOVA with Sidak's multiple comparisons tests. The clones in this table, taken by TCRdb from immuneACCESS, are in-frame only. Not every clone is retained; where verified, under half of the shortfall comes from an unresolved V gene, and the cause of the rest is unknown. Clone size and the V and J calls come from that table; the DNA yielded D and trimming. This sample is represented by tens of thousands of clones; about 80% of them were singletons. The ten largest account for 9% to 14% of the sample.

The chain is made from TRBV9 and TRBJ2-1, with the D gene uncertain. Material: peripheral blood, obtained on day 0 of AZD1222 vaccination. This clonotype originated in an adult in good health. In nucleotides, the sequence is TGTGCCAGCAGCGTAGTTTATGGGCTCCCCCTGACTCCGAACAATGAGCAGTTCTTC. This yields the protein CASSVVYGLPLTPNNEQFF.